Presented here are 23 T cell receptor beta chains from one specimen sequenced in a study of radiation and T cells in renal cell carcinoma. Produced via immunoSEQ multiplex PCR; TCRdb's table is partial and in-frame only. The data show about 78,000 clones, roughly nine tenths seen once. Regarding time point: blood 4 weeks post-SBRT, at nephrectomy. Treatment noted: 15 Gy SBRT to primary tumor, nephrectomy 4 weeks later. This material consisted of blood, taken from a patient whose treatment included radiotherapy and nephrectomy. These receptors came from a woman in her 70s with renal cell carcinoma.

The V and J genes are TRBV2 and TRBJ2-7; 9 bases agree with TRBD2. CDR3 size: 15 residues. In germline, CDR1 is SNHLY, CDR2 FYNNEI. The junction had 10 bases not matched to a gene; V was cut back by 4 bases and J by 6 bases. In DNA, the CDR3 is TGTGCCAGCAGTGTAAAGTCTAGCGGGGCCCTCGAGCAGTACTTC. Translation gives CASSVKSSGALEQYF.

V and J are TRBV7-2 and TRBJ2-7, with D uncertain. The CDR3 runs to 16 residues. The V gene's germline CDR1 is SGHTA and CDR2 FQGNSA. V dropped 1 base and J dropped 0 bases, with 13 bases sitting between them. The CDR3 sequence: CASSLELRLNSYEQYF. Here the CDR3 DNA reads TGTGCCAGCAGCTTAGAACTAAGGCTCAACTCCTACGAGCAGTACTTC.

J is TRBJ1-2 and V is TRBV4-2, with 8 bases matching TRBD1. The germline CDR1 and CDR2 sequences are LGHNA and YNFKEQ. The V and J ends lost 3 bases and 2 bases, in that order; junction bases with no gene match: 8. The CDR3 runs 16 residues. As DNA, the CDR3 is TGTGCCAGCAGCCAGGGAGCCGGGACAGGCAACTATGGCTACACCTTC. Translating gives CASSQGAGTGNYGYTF.

The rearrangement joins TRBV28 to TRBJ2-5; tentatively, D is TRBD1 (6 bases). This CDR3 is built from 15 residues. V lost 0 bases to trimming and J lost 1 base, with 9 bases between them. Germline V gives CDR1 MDHEN, CDR2 SYDVKM. The CDR3 loop is CASSLWDRPQETQYF. CDR3 sequence (DNA): TGTGCCAGCAGTTTATGGGACAGACCCCAAGAGACCCAGTACTTC.

This clone has a handful of counts. J is TRBJ1-4 and V is TRBV27; 7 bases fit TRBD1. The length of the CDR3 is 15 residues. The J segment lost 7 bases and the V segment lost 6 bases, leaving 11 bases of the junction unmatched. Germline lookup yields CDR1 MNHEY and CDR2 SMNVEV (reference sequence). DNA of the CDR3: TGTGCCAGCAGAGGAGGACAGGCCAGAGGTGAAAAACTGTTTTTT. Amino acid sequence: CASRGGQARGEKLFF. Full variable domain (rest looked up from reference TRBV27 and TRBJ1-4): EAQVTQNPRYLITVTGKKLTVTCSQNMNHEYMSWYRQDPGLGLRQIYYSMNVEVTDKGDVPEGYKVSRKEKRNFPLILESPSPNQTSLYFCASRGGQARGEKLFFGSGTQLSVL.

The genes are TRBV7-9 and TRBJ1-1, with 12 bases matching TRBD1. From germline, CDR1 is SEHNR and CDR2 FQNEAQ (reference sequence). This CDR3 comprises 16 residues. With 3 bases clipped from V and 8 bases from J, the junction kept 10 bases outside the gene matches. CDR3 nucleotide sequence: TGTGCCAGCAGCTTGGCGGGACAGGGGGCCAAAGGGGAAGCTTTCTTT. It codes for CASSLAGQGAKGEAFF.

The chain is built from TRBV5-4 and TRBJ2-7; 9 bases map to TRBD1. The CDR3 totals 15 residues. Unmatched junction bases numbered 8, after V lost 4 bases and J lost 3 bases. The germline gives CDR1 SGHNT, CDR2 YYREEE (reference sequence). For the CDR3, the DNA is TGTGCCAGCAGCCCACCGGGACAGGGACACTACGAGCAGTACTTC. Residues: CASSPPGQGHYEQYF.

V gene TRBV2 combines with J gene TRBJ2-7; no clear D gene. Trimming stripped 5 bases from V and 4 bases from J, with 3 bases between. CDR1 and CDR2 from the germline V gene are SNHLY and FYNNEI. The CDR3 has 10 amino acids. This chain's CDR3 is CASSTYEQYF. The CDR3 coding sequence is TGTGCCAGCAGTACTTACGAGCAGTACTTC.

The chain uses TRBV19 and TRBJ1-1; D is undetermined. Germline V gene lookup returns CDR1 LNHDA and CDR2 SQIVND (reference sequence). The CDR3 runs 11 residues. Trimming shortened V by 5 bases and J by 6 bases, and 7 bases separated the two germline ends. The CDR3 DNA is TGTGCCAGTAGTGGCGTGGCTGAAGCTTTCTTT. Protein product: CASSGVAEAFF.

The V and J genes are TRBV28 and TRBJ1-1; D gene ambiguous. The CDR3 sequence is 12 residues long. Germline V gene sequence: CDR1 MDHEN, CDR2 SYDVKM. Between the trimmed V and J ends, which lost 2 bases and 7 bases, there was a span of 8 bases. Here the CDR3 DNA reads TGTGCCAGCAGTTTACCCATTGGTGAAGCTTTCTTT. Protein sequence: CASSLPIGEAFF.

This clone was counted only a few times. The chain combines TRBV9 with TRBJ1-2; D remains unclear. The ends were cut back, 4 bases at V and 1 base at J, with 11 bases in the middle. The germline V gene encodes CDR1 SGDLS and CDR2 YYNGEE. The CDR3 has 14 residues. The CDR3 here is CASSYGRVNYGYTF. CDR3 bases: TGTGCCAGCAGCTACGGAAGGGTTAACTATGGCTACACCTTC.

The chain recombines TRBV28 with TRBJ1-1; D ambiguous. Between the trimmed V and J ends, which lost 10 bases and 1 base, there was a span of 10 bases. CDR1 MDHEN and CDR2 SYDVKM come from the germline V gene. CDR3 length equals 12 residues. CDR3 DNA: TGTGCCAACCGGGGTAGGAACACTGAAGCTTTCTTT. Its protein is CANRGRNTEAFF. The full variable domain, completed using reference TRBV28 and TRBJ1-1, is DVKVTQSSRYLVKRTGEKVFLECVQDMDHENMFWYRQDPGLGLRLIYFSYDVKMKEKGDIPEGYSVSREKKERFSLILESASTNQTSMYLCANRGRNTEAFFGQGTRLTVV.

The rearrangement links TRBV6-1 to TRBJ1-1; D uncertain. Looked up from germline, CDR1 is MNHNS and CDR2 is SASEGT. V was shortened by 4 bases and J by 4 bases, with 10 bases between the two germline ends. The CDR3 has 13 residues. As DNA, the CDR3 is TGTGCCAGCAGTGGCTTCTCGGGCACTGAAGCTTTCTTT. Translation: CASSGFSGTEAFF.

V and J are TRBV4-3 and TRBJ1-2, with TRBD1 identical over 7 bases. This CDR3 is 12 amino acids long. V gave up 6 bases and J gave up 8 bases; unmatched junction bases: 6. Germline V gene lookup returns CDR1 LGHNA and CDR2 YSLEER. CDR3: CASRGPGGGYTF. CDR3 DNA: TGCGCCAGCAGGGGACCAGGGGGAGGCTACACCTTC.

This clone has a single count. V and J are TRBV28 and TRBJ2-7; possible D gene TRBD2, 6 bases. Germline-derived CDR1 and CDR2 are MDHEN and SYDVKM. There are 15 residues in the CDR3. V dropped 1 base and J dropped 6 bases, with 16 bases sitting between them. This CDR3 is CASSLLLAGGGEQYF. CDR3 DNA: TGTGCCAGCAGTTTATTGCTAGCCGGGGGAGGCGAGCAGTACTTC.

The table lists this clone with a count of one. V is TRBV4-2 and J is TRBJ2-7; 10 bases line up with TRBD2. The CDR3 has 18 residues. Germline V lookup: CDR1 LGHNA, CDR2 YNFKEQ. V trimming: 1 base; J trimming: 1 base; junction bases outside the gene matches: 10. The CDR3 coding sequence is TGTGCCAGCAGCCAAGGGTTAGCGGGGGGTCCTTCTTCCTACGAGCAGTACTTC. It encodes CASSQGLAGGPSSYEQYF.

The chain is built from TRBV14 and TRBJ2-2, with D maybe TRBD2 (6 bases). The CDR3 is made up of 16 amino acids. The ends were cut back, 3 bases at V and 0 bases at J, with 11 bases in the middle. Germline values: CDR1 SGHDN, CDR2 FVKESK. The CDR3 loop reads CASSQFGGPNTGELFF. CDR3 bases: TGTGCCAGCAGCCAGTTCGGGGGACCGAACACCGGGGAGCTGTTTTTT.

The CDR3 DNA reads TGTGCCAGCAGTGGAGGGGCCCCCTATAATTCACCCCTCCACTTT. Its translation: CASSGGAPYNSPLHF. The chain recombines TRBV6-1 with TRBJ1-6; tentatively, D is TRBD1 (5 bases). The germline V gene has CDR1 MNHNS and CDR2 SASEGT. CDR3 size: 15 residues. Trimming removed 4 bases at V and 2 bases at J, with 9 bases between.

The chain recombines TRBV6-4 with TRBJ2-2; D assignment may be TRBD1 or TRBD2 (6 bases each). Germline V gives CDR1 MRHNA, CDR2 SNTAGT. CDR3 length equals 13 residues. V lost 6 bases and J 7 bases, leaving 12 bases between the germline ends. The CDR3 region has the DNA TGTGCCAGCAGCCCACAGGGACTCGGGGAGCTGTTTTTT. Translated, it gives CASSPQGLGELFF.

This chain uses TRBV5-1 with TRBJ1-2; perhaps TRBD1 as D (6 bases). The ends were cut back, 0 bases at V and 8 bases at J, with 11 bases in the middle. This CDR3 comprises 13 residues. The germline V gene has CDR1 SGHRS and CDR2 YFSETQ. The CDR3 sequence: CASSLAGGGGYTF. The CDR3 DNA reads TGCGCCAGCAGCTTGGCGGGGGGCGGAGGCTACACCTTC.

The chain has TRBV14 and TRBJ1-1; D ambiguous. The CDR3 spans 13 residues. The V end lost 4 bases, the J end lost 1 base, and 7 bases lay between the germline ends. CDR1 and CDR2 from the germline V gene are SGHDN and FVKESK. The CDR3 coding sequence is TGTGCCAGCAGCCGCGGCCCGAACACTGAAGCTTTCTTT. Amino acid sequence: CASSRGPNTEAFF.

The chain is built from TRBV6-5 and TRBJ1-1; D is possibly TRBD1 (5 bases). This CDR3 has 13 residues. V shed 0 bases and J shed 5 bases, with 7 bases lying between them. The V gene's germline CDR1 is MNHEY and CDR2 SVGAGI. This chain's CDR3 is CASSYSGVTEAFF. DNA for the CDR3: TGTGCCAGCAGTTACTCGGGGGTTACTGAAGCTTTCTTT.

The CDR3 reads CASTPGGYGYTF. DNA of the CDR3: TGTGCCAGCACTCCCGGGGGCTATGGCTACACCTTC. This chain connects TRBV6-1 to TRBJ1-2; TRBD1 might be the D (5 bases). Trimming stripped 7 bases from V and 4 bases from J, with 10 bases between. This CDR3 contains 12 residues. Germline CDR1 MNHNS, CDR2 SASEGT.